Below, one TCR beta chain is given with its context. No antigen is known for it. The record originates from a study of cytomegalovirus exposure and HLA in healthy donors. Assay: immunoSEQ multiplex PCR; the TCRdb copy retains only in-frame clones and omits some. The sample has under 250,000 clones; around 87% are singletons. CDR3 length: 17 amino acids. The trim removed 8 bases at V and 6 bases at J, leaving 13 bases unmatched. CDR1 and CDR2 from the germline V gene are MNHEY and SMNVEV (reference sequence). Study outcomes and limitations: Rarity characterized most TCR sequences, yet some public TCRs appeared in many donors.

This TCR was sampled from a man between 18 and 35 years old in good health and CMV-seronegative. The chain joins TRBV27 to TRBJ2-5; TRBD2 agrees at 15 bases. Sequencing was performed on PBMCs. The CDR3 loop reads CASGGLAGGQVLKTQYF. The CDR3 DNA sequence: TGTGCCAGCGGAGGACTAGCGGGAGGGCAAGTGTTGAAGACCCAGTACTTC.